Shown below are 29 T cell receptor beta chains from a single sample sequenced in a study of cytomegalovirus exposure and HLA in healthy donors. A multiplex PCR was run with 60 Vbeta primers and 13 Jbeta primers. Clones were read by immunoSEQ multiplex PCR, and TCRdb kept only the in-frame ones, dropping some. The repertoire table contains 70,000 or so clones. The sequenced material came from PBMCs. Receptor source: a boy younger than 18 in good health and CMV-seronegative.

The chain combines TRBV30 with TRBJ1-5, with D perhaps TRBD1 (6 bases). From germline, CDR1 is GTSNPN and CDR2 SVGIG (reference sequence). Trimming cost V 0 bases and J 1 base, with 10 bases left between them. The CDR3 contains 15 residues. Written as DNA, the CDR3 is TGTGCCTGGAGTGTACTGGGACAAAGCAATCAGCCCCAGCATTTT. It encodes CAWSVLGQSNQPQHF.

The gene calls are TRBV19 and TRBJ1-1, with D uncertain. V was clipped by 5 bases and J by 5 bases, with 12 bases between them. The CDR3 length is 13 residues. CDR1 LNHDA and CDR2 SQIVND come from the germline V gene (reference sequence). CDR3 DNA: TGTGCCAGTAGTCCCCCCGAGAGGACTGAAGCTTTCTTT. Translation: CASSPPERTEAFF.

The V gene is TRBV7-2, the J gene TRBJ2-7; TRBD2 matches at 10 bases. J lost 5 bases, V lost 5 bases, and 15 bases had no gene match. The CDR3 covers 17 residues. Germline values: CDR1 SGHTA, CDR2 FQGNSA. The CDR3 protein is CASSVVPAGGPGDEQYF. Here the CDR3 DNA reads TGTGCCAGCAGCGTAGTACCAGCGGGGGGGCCGGGCGACGAGCAGTACTTC.

Written as DNA, the CDR3 is TGCGCCAGCAGCCCTGGCGGGGGTCTAGCGGATCAGCCCCAGCATTTT. It specifies CASSPGGGLADQPQHF. V is TRBV5-1 and J is TRBJ1-5; D perhaps matches TRBD1 (5 bases). Per the germline V gene, CDR1 is SGHRS and CDR2 is YFSETQ. CDR3 length: 16 residues. Trimming removed 4 bases from V and 5 bases from J, with 19 bases in between.

V is TRBV4-2 and J is TRBJ2-6; D perhaps matches TRBD2 (6 bases). CDR1 and CDR2 (germline): LGHNA, YNFKEQ. Between the trimmed V and J ends, which lost 0 bases and 0 bases, there was a span of 12 bases. This CDR3 has 18 amino acids. This CDR3 is CASSQELASASGANVLTF. CDR3 DNA sequence: TGTGCCAGCAGCCAAGAGCTAGCGTCTGCCTCTGGGGCCAACGTCCTGACTTTC.

The V and J genes are TRBV4-1 and TRBJ2-7; no clear D. The CDR3 spans 13 residues. Trimming took 0 bases from V and 3 from J, leaving 6 bases between them. The germline V gene has CDR1 MGHRA and CDR2 YSYEKL. The CDR3 loop is CASSQESGYEQYF. CDR3 sequence (DNA): TGCGCCAGCAGCCAAGAATCCGGCTACGAGCAGTACTTC.

The gene calls are TRBV2 and TRBJ2-7; 9 nucleotides match TRBD1. The CDR3 length is 12 residues. The germline CDR1 and CDR2 sequences are SNHLY and FYNNEI. V gave up 11 bases and J gave up 7 bases; unmatched junction bases: 9. This CDR3 is CASTGTGFEQYF. In DNA, the CDR3 is TGTGCCTCCACCGGGACAGGGTTTGAGCAGTACTTC.

This chain joins TRBV7-2 and TRBJ2-7, with 12 bases identical to TRBD2. The CDR3 totals 17 residues. J lost 5 bases, V lost 5 bases, and 13 bases had no gene match. Looked up from germline, CDR1 is SGHTA and CDR2 is FQGNSA. The CDR3 DNA is TGTGCCAGCAGCCCCAGGACTAGCGGGACCTCCCCCCACGAGCAGTACTTC. Amino acids: CASSPRTSGTSPHEQYF.

CDR3 DNA: TGCGCCAGCAGCTCGGAGACTAGTATGTTGGGGAATGAGCAGTTCTTC. Translated, it gives CASSSETSMLGNEQFF. The rearrangement links TRBV5-1 to TRBJ2-1, with D perhaps matching TRBD2 (6 bases). The CDR3 is made up of 16 amino acids. Germline lookup yields CDR1 SGHRS and CDR2 YFSETQ. With 3 bases removed from V and 7 bases from J, the gap between germline ends came to 20 bases. The full variable domain, its missing parts supplied by reference TRBV5-1 and TRBJ2-1, is KAGVTQTPRYLIKTRGQQVTLSCSPISGHRSVSWYQQTPGQGLQFLFEYFSETQRNKGNFPGRFSGRQFSNSRSEMNVSTLELGDSALYLCASSSETSMLGNEQFFGPGTRLTVL.

Regarding this clone: Compared with germline, one end of the junction differs, possibly owing to a read error. The chain combines TRBV10-3 with TRBJ2-2; 16 positions agree with TRBD2. Germline V lookup: CDR1 ENHRY, CDR2 SYGVKD. This CDR3 is 17 amino acids long. This CDR3 is CAIRGTSGGANIGELFF. DNA of the CDR3: TGTGCCATCAGGGGGACTAGCGGGGGGGCGAACATCGGGGAGCTGTTTTTT.

V gene TRBV7-9 combines with J gene TRBJ2-1, with 8 bases lining up with TRBD2. CDR1 SEHNR and CDR2 FQNEAQ come from the germline V gene (reference sequence). The CDR3 length is 16 residues. The V gene end was trimmed by 7 bases and the J gene end by 4 bases; junction bases not matched to a gene: 12. CDR3 loop: CASIKSEASGYNEQFF. The CDR3 bases are TGTGCCAGCATCAAAAGCGAGGCTAGCGGGTACAATGAGCAGTTCTTC.

The rearrangement joins TRBV5-6 to TRBJ2-2, with D hard to call. This CDR3 spans 16 amino acids. CDR1 and CDR2 (germline): SGHDT, YYEEEE. The V end was cut by 0 bases, the J end by 0 bases, with 9 bases between. The CDR3 is CASSLVRKSNTGELFF. CDR3 sequence (DNA): TGTGCCAGCAGCTTGGTCAGAAAATCGAACACCGGGGAGCTGTTTTTT.

The chain links TRBV29-1 to TRBJ1-1; D ambiguous. Germline V gene data show CDR1 as SQVTM and CDR2 as ANQGSEA. Trimming took off 7 bases at V and 7 bases at J, with 13 bases between the two ends. The CDR3 has 11 residues. The CDR3 DNA reads as TGCAGCGCCACGGGTGTGGGTGAAGCTTTCTTT. Protein: CSATGVGEAFF.

This rearrangement joins TRBV7-8 to TRBJ2-3; D perhaps matches TRBD2 (5 bases). CDR1 and CDR2 from the germline V gene are SGHVS and FQNEAQ. V was pared by 5 bases and J by 2 bases, with 17 bases between. This CDR3 region has 16 residues. The CDR3 spells CASSQFSSGNTDTQYF. CDR3 nucleotides: TGTGCCAGCAGCCAATTTTCGAGCGGAAACACAGATACGCAGTATTTT. Filled out from reference TRBV7-8 and TRBJ2-3, the complete variable domain reads GAGVSQSPRYKVAKRGQDVALRCDPISGHVSLFWYQQALGQGPEFLTYFQNEAQLDKSGLPSDRFFAERPEGSVSTLKIQRTQQEDSAVYLCASSQFSSGNTDTQYFGPGTRLTVL.

The chain recombines TRBV9 with TRBJ1-1; D is perhaps TRBD1 (6 bases). Germline values: CDR1 SGDLS, CDR2 YYNGEE. The CDR3 length is 14 residues. Trimming pared 4 bases from V and 4 bases from J, leaving 14 bases between. The CDR3 DNA sequence: TGTGCCAGCAGCCGAGGGGGGGTTGGCACTGAAGCTTTCTTT. Residues: CASSRGGVGTEAFF.

The chain joins TRBV30 to TRBJ1-2; D perhaps matches TRBD1 (6 bases). The CDR3 is made up of 14 amino acids. The germline gives CDR1 GTSNPN, CDR2 SVGIG (reference sequence). Between the trimmed V and J ends, which lost 2 bases and 1 base, there was a span of 11 bases. CDR3 in DNA: TGTGCCTGGAGTCCGAGGGGGTATAACTATGGCTACACCTTC. Protein: CAWSPRGYNYGYTF.

V is TRBV18 and J is TRBJ2-7, with 10 bases that match TRBD2. The junction had 5 bases not matched to a gene; V was cut back by 3 bases and J by 3 bases. There are 15 residues in the CDR3. Looked up from germline, CDR1 is KGHSH and CDR2 is LQKENI. The CDR3 region is CASSPVPSGSYEQYF. The CDR3 nucleotides are TGTGCCAGCTCACCCGTCCCTAGCGGGAGCTACGAGCAGTACTTC. Drawing the rest from reference TRBV18 and TRBJ2-7, the complete variable domain is NAGVMQNPRHLVRRRGQEARLRCSPMKGHSHVYWYRQLPEEGLKFMVYLQKENIIDESGMPKERFSAEFPKEGPSILRIQQVVRGDSAAYFCASSPVPSGSYEQYFGPGTRLTVT.

J is TRBJ1-2 and V is TRBV6-7, with D possibly TRBD1 on 5 matching bases. TRBV6-7 is treated as an ORF (open reading frame) with a function not yet certain. The CDR3 loop spans 16 amino acids. The V and J ends lost 6 bases and 5 bases respectively, with 22 bases between them. The DNA for the CDR3 is TGTGCCAGCAGACCGAGTGGCCAGGGAAGAAAATATGGCTACACCTTC. Its translation: CASRPSGQGRKYGYTF.

The chain carries TRBV13 and TRBJ1-1, with D unclear. The CDR3 runs 13 residues. The V end lost 3 bases, the J end lost 7 bases, and 12 bases lay between the germline ends. The germline gives CDR1 PRHDT, CDR2 FYEKMQ (reference sequence). DNA for the CDR3: TGTGCCAGCAGCTTTACAAGGACTGATGAAGCTTTCTTT. Protein product: CASSFTRTDEAFF.

The rearrangement uses TRBV29-1 and TRBJ1-3; D is uncertain. The CDR3 loop spans 15 amino acids. V gave up 2 bases and J gave up 0 bases, with 11 bases separating them. Germline-derived CDR1 and CDR2 are SQVTM and ANQGSEA. The CDR3 coding sequence is TGCAGCGTTGAAACCCCCCAGTCCTCTGGAAACACCATATATTTT. It yields the protein CSVETPQSSGNTIYF. The whole variable domain, filled in from reference TRBV29-1 and TRBJ1-3, reads SAVISQKPSRDICQRGTSLTIQCQVDSQVTMMFWYRQQPGQSLTLIATANQGSEATYESGFVIDKFPISRPNLTFSTLTVSNMSPEDSSIYLCSVETPQSSGNTIYFGEGSWLTVV.

V and J are TRBV5-4 and TRBJ1-2; 7 bases are a match to TRBD1. Per germline, CDR1 SGHNT and CDR2 YYREEE (reference sequence). The CDR3 has 16 residues. J gave up 4 bases and V 1 base, and 10 bases lay outside the gene matches. The CDR3 DNA sequence: TGTGCCAGCAGCTTGAAACGGGCAGGGGGTGGCTATGGCTACACCTTC. This translates into CASSLKRAGGGYGYTF. Full variable domain (outside the CDR3, taken from reference TRBV5-4 and TRBJ1-2): ETGVTQSPTHLIKTRGQQVTLRCSSQSGHNTVSWYQQALGQGPQFIFQYYREEENGRGNFPPRFSGLQFPNYSSELNVNALELDDSALYLCASSLKRAGGGYGYTFGSGTRLTVV.

The V call is TRBV6-5, the J call TRBJ1-3; D unresolved. This CDR3 is built from 15 residues. The germline V gene has CDR1 MNHEY and CDR2 SVGAGI. The ends were cut back, 5 bases at V and 0 bases at J, with 11 bases in the middle. CDR3 sequence reads: CASSRGEISGNTIYF. Here the CDR3 DNA reads TGTGCCAGCAGTCGAGGAGAGATCTCTGGAAACACCATATATTTT.

This rearrangement joins TRBV29-1 to TRBJ2-3; no clear D gene. Germline V gives CDR1 SQVTM, CDR2 ANQGSEA. V lost 3 bases to trimming and J lost 0 bases, with 7 bases between them. This CDR3 is 13 amino acids long. The CDR3 is CSVDTSSTDTQYF. The DNA of the CDR3 is TGCAGCGTTGATACATCTAGCACAGATACGCAGTATTTT.

The CDR3 nucleotides read TGCTCAAATTCGGAAACCCCCTTGGGGCGGGAGCCCAACGAGCAGTACTTC. It specifies CSNSETPLGREPNEQYF. The chain carries TRBV10-1 and TRBJ2-7; TRBD2 agrees at 7 bases. The CDR3 has 17 residues. CDR1 is WNHNN and CDR2 is SYGVQD in the germline V gene (reference sequence).

The rearrangement links TRBV6-1 to TRBJ1-1; D is uncertain. V was pared by 7 bases and J by 7 bases, with 13 bases between. The germline V gene has CDR1 MNHNS and CDR2 SASEGT. This CDR3 is 12 amino acids long. CDR3 DNA sequence: TGTGCCAGCACCCAAGCGTCCGGTGAAGCTTTCTTT. It is translated as CASTQASGEAFF.

The chain employs TRBV4-3 and TRBJ1-1; tentative D call: TRBD1 (5 bases). The CDR3 runs 14 residues. Trimming left V 0 bases short and J 4 bases short, with 9 bases between. Germline CDR1 LGHNA, CDR2 YSLEER. Here the CDR3 DNA reads TGCGCCAGCAGCCAAGATCGGCAGGGCACTGAAGCTTTCTTT. It encodes CASSQDRQGTEAFF.

V and J are TRBV25-1 and TRBJ2-2, with D perhaps matching TRBD2 (5 bases). The V and J ends lost 5 bases and 5 bases respectively, with 24 bases between them. Germline CDR1 reads MGHDK; CDR2 reads SYGVNS. There are 18 residues in the CDR3. The CDR3 loop reads CASSPARVSGGGTGELFF. The CDR3 bases are TGTGCCAGCAGTCCAGCTCGGGTGTCAGGAGGAGGAACCGGGGAGCTGTTTTTT.

The chain recombines TRBV29-1 with TRBJ2-1; 7 nucleotides line up with TRBD2. The CDR3 covers 16 residues. The germline gives CDR1 SQVTM, CDR2 ANQGSEA. V trimming: 6 bases; J trimming: 0 bases; junction bases outside the gene matches: 11. CDR3 region: CSVWGGAGSSYNEQFF. The DNA of the CDR3 is TGCAGCGTCTGGGGGGGAGCGGGAAGCTCCTACAATGAGCAGTTCTTC.

The CDR3 spells CASSLLLDTQYF. The CDR3 nucleotides are TGTGCCAGCAGTCTTCTCCTGGATACGCAGTATTTT. This chain links TRBV11-2 with TRBJ2-3; D unresolved. There are 12 residues in the CDR3. Trimming removed 6 bases from V and 6 bases from J, with 10 bases in between. In germline, CDR1 is SGHAT, CDR2 FQNNGV.